A single sample gave rise to the 10 T cell receptor beta chains below, sequenced in a study of Tregs in tolerant kidney transplant recipients. Libraries were prepared by immunoSEQ multiplex PCR; TCRdb keeps only in-frame clonotypes and omits some of them. The data contain fewer than 65,000 clones, around 85% of them singletons. Sequenced material: Tregs from blood, taken before the transplant. The receptors were gathered from a human donor who received a combined kidney and bone marrow transplant.

V usage is TRBV30 and J usage is TRBJ2-5, with 11 bases fitting TRBD2. Germline V gives CDR1 GTSNPN, CDR2 SVGIG (reference sequence). V was clipped by 2 bases and J by 5 bases; unmatched bases: 10. The length of the CDR3 is 16 residues. The CDR3 loop reads CAWSLLGLAGGETQYF. The CDR3 coding sequence is TGTGCCTGGAGTCTTCTAGGACTAGCGGGTGGGGAGACCCAGTACTTC. The full variable domain, completed using reference TRBV30 and TRBJ2-5, is SQTIHQWPATLVQPVGSPLSLECTVEGTSNPNLYWYRQAAGRGLQLLFYSVGIGQISSEVPQNLSASRPQDRQFILSSKKLLLSDSGFYLCAWSLLGLAGGETQYFGPGTRLLVL.

This clone was recorded only once. The chain carries TRBV6-5 and TRBJ1-1; no firm D call. The CDR3 consists of 13 residues. CDR1 and CDR2 (germline): MNHEY, SVGAGI. V was trimmed by 6 bases and J by 3 bases, leaving 11 bases between them. The CDR3 DNA follows: TGTGCCAGCAGAACCCCCTGGCACACTGAAGCTTTCTTT. It translates to CASRTPWHTEAFF.

This chain joins TRBV5-6 and TRBJ2-7; D unclear. The germline V and J ends were trimmed by 1 base and 5 bases, with 7 bases remaining between them. CDR1 and CDR2 from the germline V gene are SGHDT and YYEEEE. This CDR3 has 12 amino acids. The CDR3 loop reads CASSLSIHEQYF. The CDR3, as DNA: TGTGCCAGCAGCTTGAGCATACACGAGCAGTACTTC.

Note on this clone: The same CDR3 arises from other DNA sequences in this sample as well. The chain carries TRBV10-3 and TRBJ1-2, with a weak D call TRBD1 (5 bases). Germline lookup yields CDR1 ENHRY and CDR2 SYGVKD. The CDR3 covers 17 residues. The V and J ends lost 0 bases and 0 bases respectively, with 14 bases between them. The CDR3 sequence: CAISESIVGGPNYGYTF. The CDR3 DNA reads as TGTGCCATCAGTGAGTCGATAGTCGGGGGACCTAACTATGGCTACACCTTC.

The CDR3 sequence: CASSRQLWQPQHF. As DNA, the CDR3 is TGTGCCAGCAGTAGACAGCTCTGGCAGCCCCAGCATTTT. The chain couples TRBV27 to TRBJ1-5; maybe TRBD1 (5 bases). Germline-derived CDR1 and CDR2 are MNHEY and SMNVEV (reference sequence). The CDR3 is 13 amino acids. Deletions cut 5 bases from V and 7 bases from J, with 12 bases between.

This chain uses TRBV7-8 with TRBJ2-7; D is unclear. CDR3 length: 12 amino acids. V lost 3 bases, J lost 4 bases, and 7 bases lay in between. CDR1 SGHVS and CDR2 FQNEAQ come from the germline V gene. CDR3 nucleotide sequence: TGTGCCAGCAGCTTTACCCTATACGAGCAGTACTTC. This encodes CASSFTLYEQYF.

This clone was seen only a few times. This chain joins TRBV19 and TRBJ1-1; 11 bases are shared with TRBD1. This CDR3 spans 13 amino acids. Looked up from germline, CDR1 is LNHDA and CDR2 is SQIVND (reference sequence). The V segment lost 6 bases and the J segment 5 bases; nucleotides outside the gene matches: 2. CDR3 nucleotides: TGTGCCAGTAGGGACAGGGGGCGGACTGAAGCTTTCTTT. It translates to CASRDRGRTEAFF.

The chain couples TRBV5-1 to TRBJ2-5; the D call may be TRBD1 or TRBD2 (5 bases each). The V gene lost 5 bases and the J gene lost 5 bases, with 16 bases spanning the gap. This CDR3 contains 14 residues. Germline CDR1 and CDR2: SGHRS and YFSETQ. CDR3 sequence: CASRPGTKGETQYF. The CDR3 DNA sequence: TGCGCCAGCAGACCCGGGACCAAGGGGGAGACCCAGTACTTC. The full variable domain, with the rest looked up from reference TRBV5-1 and TRBJ2-5, is KAGVTQTPRYLIKTRGQQVTLSCSPISGHRSVSWYQQTPGQGLQFLFEYFSETQRNKGNFPGRFSGRQFSNSRSEMNVSTLELGDSALYLCASRPGTKGETQYFGPGTRLLVL.

The J gene is TRBJ2-1, the V gene TRBV4-3, with 11 bases identical to TRBD2. CDR1 and CDR2 (germline): LGHNA, YSLEER. V lost 4 bases, J lost 5 bases, and 4 bases stayed unmatched. The CDR3 is 15 amino acids. For the CDR3, the DNA is TGCGCCAGCAGCCGGCGACTAGCGGGAAACAATGAGCAGTTCTTC. Its translation is CASSRRLAGNNEQFF.

In DNA, the CDR3 is TGTGCCAGCAACCGCGGGGTCCCCTCTGGGGCCAACGTCCTGACTTTC. Translated: CASNRGVPSGANVLTF. The chain carries TRBV28 and TRBJ2-6, with D tentatively TRBD2 (6 bases). The CDR3 totals 16 residues. Germline loops: CDR1 MDHEN, CDR2 SYDVKM. V lost 7 bases and J 0 bases, leaving 13 bases between the germline ends.